A single sample gave rise to the 14 T cell receptor beta chains below, sequenced in a study of shared clonotypes between healthy human individuals. CD45RO negativity and positive selection for CCR7 defined naive CD8 cells, a population that excluded terminally differentiated effector memory CD45RA+ cells. Libraries were prepared by immunoSEQ multiplex PCR; TCRdb keeps only in-frame clonotypes and omits some of them. The sample shows 2 million or so clones, about 95% of them seen only once. What was sequenced was naive CD8+ T cells sorted from blood. The receptor set was obtained from a man between 18 and 29 years old in good health.

The rearrangement uses TRBV6-5 and TRBJ2-3; a possible D gene is TRBD2 (5 bases). CDR3 length equals 15 residues. Per germline, CDR1 MNHEY and CDR2 SVGAGI. Trimming left V 5 bases short and J 4 bases short, with 16 bases between. CDR3 protein: CASSHNPRAADTQYF. The CDR3 coding sequence is TGTGCCAGCAGTCACAACCCTAGAGCGGCAGATACGCAGTATTTT.

The chain is built from TRBV27 and TRBJ2-2, with no clear D. The V end lost 5 bases, the J end lost 4 bases, and 20 bases lay between the germline ends. The CDR3 sequence is 17 residues long. Germline V gene lookup returns CDR1 MNHEY and CDR2 SMNVEV (reference sequence). CDR3 DNA: TGTGCCAGCAGTCAAGAGGCGGTAGGTCCGCTCACCGGGGAGCTGTTTTTT. As protein: CASSQEAVGPLTGELFF.

The count of this clone is one. CDR3 nucleotides: TGTGCCAGCAGCTTAGCGGTCGATGGGGGCAATAATTCACCCCTCCACTTT. Translation gives CASSLAVDGGNNSPLHF. V usage is TRBV7-6 and J usage is TRBJ1-6; a weak D match, TRBD1 (6 bases). CDR3 length: 17 residues. CDR1 and CDR2 (germline): SGHVS, FNYEAQ. V lost 0 bases and J 5 bases, leaving 14 bases between the germline ends.

The rearrangement joins TRBV2 to TRBJ2-7; D not resolved. CDR1 and CDR2 (germline): SNHLY, FYNNEI. This CDR3 is built from 12 residues. Trimming pared 5 bases from V and 4 bases from J, leaving 9 bases between. Written as DNA, the CDR3 is TGTGCCAGCAGTATCTTCGGTTACGAGCAGTACTTC. It encodes CASSIFGYEQYF.

The rearrangement joins TRBV7-8 to TRBJ1-1, with 11 positions matching TRBD1. V was pared by 5 bases and J by 4 bases, with 9 bases of the junction left unmatched. This CDR3 has 16 residues. CDR1 and CDR2 from the germline V gene are SGHVS and FQNEAQ. CDR3 sequence (DNA): TGTGCCAGCAGCGTCGGACAGGGGGCGCGAGGCACTGAAGCTTTCTTT. Translation gives CASSVGQGARGTEAFF.

The gene calls are TRBV5-4 and TRBJ2-7, with D possibly TRBD1 on 5 matching bases. The CDR3 loop spans 15 amino acids. The ends were cut back, 2 bases at V and 7 bases at J, with 19 bases in the middle. Germline lookup yields CDR1 SGHNT and CDR2 YYREEE (reference sequence). As DNA, the CDR3 is TGTGCCAGCAGCTTCCAGGGATTAGGAGTCTCGGAGCAGTACTTC. This sequence encodes CASSFQGLGVSEQYF.

V usage is TRBV5-1 and J usage is TRBJ2-7; D unclear. Germline lookup yields CDR1 SGHRS and CDR2 YFSETQ. Trimming shortened V by 5 bases and J by 5 bases, and 11 bases separated the two germline ends. The CDR3 runs 12 residues. The CDR3 reads CASRPTSDEQYF. DNA of the CDR3: TGCGCCAGCAGGCCTACATCGGACGAGCAGTACTTC.

The chain is built from TRBV29-1 and TRBJ2-1, with a weak D call TRBD1 (5 bases). CDR3 length: 16 residues. Trimming stripped 1 base from V and 3 bases from J, with 16 bases between. Germline V gives CDR1 SQVTM, CDR2 ANQGSEA. The CDR3 sequence is CSVEGIRTLSYNEQFF. The DNA for the CDR3 is TGCAGCGTTGAAGGGATACGGACACTGAGCTACAATGAGCAGTTCTTC.

This clone came up once. The CDR3 coding sequence is TGTGCCAGCAGCGTATCCACAGGGGGCGGAACTAATGAAAAACTGTTTTTT. Residues: CASSVSTGGGTNEKLFF. The chain has TRBV9 and TRBJ1-4, with 9 bases fitting TRBD1. This CDR3 contains 17 residues. CDR1 SGDLS and CDR2 YYNGEE come from the germline V gene. J gave up 1 base and V 1 base, and 5 bases lay outside the gene matches.

This clone appeared a single time. The rearrangement links TRBV9 to TRBJ2-2, with TRBD1 matching over 10 bases. Trimming removed 0 bases from V and 2 bases from J; junction bases left unmatched: 4. This CDR3 has 17 amino acids. Germline CDR1 is SGDLS and CDR2 is YYNGEE. The DNA for the CDR3 is TGTGCCAGCAGCGTAGGGCTGACAGGGGGCAACACCGGGGAGCTGTTTTTT. Protein product: CASSVGLTGGNTGELFF. Looking up the rest from reference TRBV9 and TRBJ2-2 gives the full variable domain: DSGVTQTPKHLITATGQRVTLRCSPRSGDLSVYWYQQSLDQGLQFLIQYYNGEERAKGNILERFSAQQFPDLHSELNLSSLELGDSALYFCASSVGLTGGNTGELFFGEGSRLTVL.

Note on this clone: Other DNA sequences of this sample code for an identical CDR3. The chain recombines TRBV13 with TRBJ2-1, with D possibly TRBD2 on 6 matching bases. This CDR3 contains 12 residues. Per the germline V gene, CDR1 is PRHDT and CDR2 is FYEKMQ (reference sequence). V dropped 4 bases and J dropped 7 bases, with 8 bases sitting between them. CDR3 region: CASSSSGNEQFF. The CDR3 region has the DNA TGTGCCAGCAGCTCCAGCGGGAATGAGCAGTTCTTC. Based on the CDR3 plus reference TRBV13 and TRBJ2-1, the full variable domain is AAGVIQSPRHLIKEKRETATLKCYPIPRHDTVYWYQQGPGQDPQFLISFYEKMQSDKGSIPDRFSAQQFSDYHSELNMSSLELGDSALYFCASSSSGNEQFFGPGTRLTVL.

The V gene is TRBV7-9, the J gene TRBJ2-5, with a weak D call TRBD2 (6 bases). V was pared by 5 bases and J by 1 base, with 11 bases between. Germline lookup yields CDR1 SEHNR and CDR2 FQNEAQ (reference sequence). The length of the CDR3 is 14 residues. The CDR3 sequence is CASSPGDFQETQYF. CDR3 DNA sequence: TGTGCCAGCAGCCCTGGGGACTTCCAAGAGACCCAGTACTTC.

A remark on this clone: One junction end does not reproduce the germline sequence, and a read error may be involved. This chain links TRBV25-1 with TRBJ2-3, with 11 bases fitting TRBD1. This CDR3 is 15 amino acids long. Germline V lookup: CDR1 MGHDK, CDR2 SYGVNS. The CDR3 is CATSWTGTGGDTQYF. The CDR3 coding sequence is TGTGCCACCAGTTGGACCGGGACAGGGGGTGATACGCAGTATTTT.

This chain joins TRBV4-3 and TRBJ2-1; D call uncertain. The CDR3 extends over 20 amino acids. Germline CDR1 reads LGHNA; CDR2 reads YSLEER. The V and J ends lost 1 base and 2 bases respectively, with 24 bases between them. CDR3: CASSQGSKRLQIFPYNEQFF. The DNA for the CDR3 is TGCGCCAGCAGCCAAGGATCTAAGCGTCTCCAAATTTTTCCCTACAATGAGCAGTTCTTC.